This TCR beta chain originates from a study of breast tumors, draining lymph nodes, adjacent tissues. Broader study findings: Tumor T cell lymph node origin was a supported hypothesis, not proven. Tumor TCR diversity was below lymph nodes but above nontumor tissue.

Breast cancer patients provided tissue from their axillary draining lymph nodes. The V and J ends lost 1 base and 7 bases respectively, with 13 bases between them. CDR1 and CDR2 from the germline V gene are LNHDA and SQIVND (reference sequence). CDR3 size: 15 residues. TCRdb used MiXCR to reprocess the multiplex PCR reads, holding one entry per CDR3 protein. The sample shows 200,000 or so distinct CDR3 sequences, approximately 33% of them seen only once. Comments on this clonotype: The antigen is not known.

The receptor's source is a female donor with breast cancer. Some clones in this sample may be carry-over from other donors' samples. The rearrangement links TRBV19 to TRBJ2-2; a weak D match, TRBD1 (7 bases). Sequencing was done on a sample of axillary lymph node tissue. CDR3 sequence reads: CASSIGAGGSGELFF. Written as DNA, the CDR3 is TGTGCCAGTAGTATAGGGGCAGGGGGGAGCGGGGAGCTGTTTTTT.